The 13 T cell receptor beta chains in this list originate from one sample, sequenced in a study of shared clonotypes between healthy human individuals. Libraries were prepared by immunoSEQ multiplex PCR; TCRdb keeps only in-frame clonotypes and omits some of them. The profile shows 2.5 million or so clones, roughly 92% of them singletons. The sample comprised naive CD4+ T cells sorted from blood. Subset defined: CD45RA+ positively selected. These receptors all come from a man between 18 and 29 years old in good health.

CDR3 nucleotide sequence: TGTGCCAGCAGCCCGTTAGCGGGAGGCTACCACGAGCAGTACTTC. It yields the protein CASSPLAGGYHEQYF. The chain couples TRBV7-2 to TRBJ2-7, with 10 bases matching TRBD2. The CDR3 covers 15 residues. The V gene end was trimmed by 5 bases and the J gene end by 5 bases; junction bases not matched to a gene: 9. Germline loops: CDR1 SGHTA, CDR2 FQGNSA.

The chain carries TRBV30 and TRBJ1-1, with 8 nucleotides matching TRBD1. The CDR3 covers 17 residues. Germline V gene lookup returns CDR1 GTSNPN and CDR2 SVGIG (reference sequence). Trimming cost V 4 bases and J 0 bases; bases outside gene matches: 13. CDR3 sequence (DNA): TGTGCCTGGACTCCCTGGACAGGGAGAAATATGAACACTGAAGCTTTCTTT. It codes for CAWTPWTGRNMNTEAFF. Variable domain in full (rest from reference TRBV30 and TRBJ1-1): SQTIHQWPATLVQPVGSPLSLECTVEGTSNPNLYWYRQAAGRGLQLLFYSVGIGQISSEVPQNLSASRPQDRQFILSSKKLLLSDSGFYLCAWTPWTGRNMNTEAFFGQGTRLTVV.

This clone was found once. This chain connects TRBV11-2 to TRBJ2-2, with TRBD2 matching 11 bases. V lost 1 base and J lost 4; bases outside the gene matches: 8. Germline V gene data show CDR1 as SGHAT and CDR2 as FQNNGV. There are 18 residues in the CDR3. The CDR3 DNA follows: TGTGCCAGCAGCTTAGTCGGCCTAGCGGGAGGAACCACCGGGGAGCTGTTTTTT. Amino acids: CASSLVGLAGGTTGELFF.

The chain joins TRBV19 to TRBJ2-3, with 7 positions matching TRBD2. The CDR3 consists of 15 residues. Germline CDR1 reads LNHDA; CDR2 reads SQIVND (reference sequence). Germline trimming cut 7 bases from V and 4 bases from J; bases unmatched to any gene: 11. CDR3 protein: CASTRAGVVSDTQYF. DNA of the CDR3: TGTGCCAGTACTCGCGCGGGGGTAGTGTCAGATACGCAGTATTTT.

The chain couples TRBV4-3 to TRBJ2-2; D is undetermined. Trimming removed 4 bases from V and 4 bases from J, with 4 bases in between. This CDR3 is built from 12 residues. CDR1 LGHNA and CDR2 YSLEER come from the germline V gene. The CDR3 here is CASSRVTGELFF. The DNA of the CDR3 is TGCGCCAGCAGCCGGGTCACCGGGGAGCTGTTTTTT.

The V and J genes are TRBV9 and TRBJ2-3; D ambiguous. V was shortened by 4 bases and J by 5 bases, with 8 bases between the two germline ends. CDR3 length equals 12 residues. CDR1 is SGDLS and CDR2 is YYNGEE in the germline V gene. The CDR3 DNA reads as TGTGCCAGCAGCCGAGGCAGAGATACGCAGTATTTT. Translated, it gives CASSRGRDTQYF.

The chain combines TRBV7-3 with TRBJ1-1, with no clear D. CDR1 is SGHTA and CDR2 is FQGTGA in the germline V gene. V lost 1 base and J 11 bases, leaving 14 bases between the germline ends. This CDR3 comprises 13 residues. CDR3 DNA: TGTGCCAGCAGCTTAAACGGGCAGACTTTGGCTTTCTTT. Its protein is CASSLNGQTLAFF.

With regard to this clone: The same CDR3 can be traced to other DNA sequences in this sample. The V call is TRBV4-3, the J call TRBJ1-2; no reliable D call. Germline values: CDR1 LGHNA, CDR2 YSLEER. The germline V and J ends were trimmed by 0 bases and 2 bases, with 4 bases remaining between them. The CDR3 totals 13 residues. The CDR3 bases are TGCGCCAGCAGCCAAGACAGGAACTATGGCTACACCTTC. This codes for CASSQDRNYGYTF.

This sequence joins TRBV4-1 and TRBJ2-3; possibly TRBD2 for D (7 bases). Trimming left V 6 bases short and J 3 bases short, with 25 bases between. The CDR3 runs to 18 residues. The germline CDR1 and CDR2 sequences are MGHRA and YSYEKL. Here the CDR3 DNA reads TGCGCCAGCAGACACCAGGGGCGGGAGAGAAGAATAACAGATACGCAGTATTTT. Protein: CASRHQGRERRITDTQYF.

This clone was observed once. The chain employs TRBV5-8 and TRBJ2-3; D is possibly TRBD2 (7 bases). CDR1 is SGHTS, CDR2 YDEGEE, per germline. V gave up 5 bases and J gave up 4 bases, with 14 bases separating them. The CDR3 sequence is 14 residues long. In DNA form, the CDR3 reads TGTGCCAGCAGGTCTGTCGGGGGGCCAGATACGCAGTATTTT. It codes for CASRSVGGPDTQYF.

This chain's CDR3 is CASSPMGQPNTEAFF. CDR3 nucleotides: TGTGCCAGCAGCCCCATGGGACAGCCCAACACTGAAGCTTTCTTT. V usage is TRBV14 and J usage is TRBJ1-1; TRBD1 matches 7 bases. The CDR3 consists of 15 residues. The germline V gene encodes CDR1 SGHDN and CDR2 FVKESK. The V and J ends lost 4 bases and 2 bases, in that order; junction bases with no gene match: 7.

The chain carries TRBV5-8 and TRBJ2-7; TRBD2 is a possible D gene (6 bases). The CDR3 consists of 13 residues. Germline CDR1 is SGHTS and CDR2 is YDEGEE. V shed 0 bases and J shed 7 bases, with 11 bases lying between them. The CDR3 DNA reads as TGTGCCAGCAGCTTGGGCGGGGCTAGGGAGCAGTACTTC. It codes for CASSLGGAREQYF.

A single count supports this clone. The rearrangement joins TRBV12-2 to TRBJ2-5; the table names TRBD1, a call not compared with the DNA. TRBV12-2 is tagged as a pseudogene. CDR3 length equals 17 residues. This CDR3 is CASRLDGQGQGQGTQYF. CDR3 nucleotide sequence: TGTGCAAGTCGCTTAGATGGCCAGGGGCAGGGTCAGGGGACCCAGTACTTC.